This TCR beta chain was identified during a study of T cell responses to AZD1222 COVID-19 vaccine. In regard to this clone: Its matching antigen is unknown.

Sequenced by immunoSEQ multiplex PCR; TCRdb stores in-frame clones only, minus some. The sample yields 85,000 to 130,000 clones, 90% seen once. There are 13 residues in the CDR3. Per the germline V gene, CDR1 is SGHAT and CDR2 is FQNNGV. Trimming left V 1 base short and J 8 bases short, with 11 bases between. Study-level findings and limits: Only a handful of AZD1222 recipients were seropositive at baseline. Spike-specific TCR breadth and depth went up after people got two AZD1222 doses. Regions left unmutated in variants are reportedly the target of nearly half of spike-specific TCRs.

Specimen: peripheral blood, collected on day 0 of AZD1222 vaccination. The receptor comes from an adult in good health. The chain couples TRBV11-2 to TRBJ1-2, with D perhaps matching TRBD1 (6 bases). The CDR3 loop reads CASSLGGARGYTF. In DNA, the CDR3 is TGTGCCAGCAGCTTAGGGGGGGCGCGGGGCTACACCTTC.